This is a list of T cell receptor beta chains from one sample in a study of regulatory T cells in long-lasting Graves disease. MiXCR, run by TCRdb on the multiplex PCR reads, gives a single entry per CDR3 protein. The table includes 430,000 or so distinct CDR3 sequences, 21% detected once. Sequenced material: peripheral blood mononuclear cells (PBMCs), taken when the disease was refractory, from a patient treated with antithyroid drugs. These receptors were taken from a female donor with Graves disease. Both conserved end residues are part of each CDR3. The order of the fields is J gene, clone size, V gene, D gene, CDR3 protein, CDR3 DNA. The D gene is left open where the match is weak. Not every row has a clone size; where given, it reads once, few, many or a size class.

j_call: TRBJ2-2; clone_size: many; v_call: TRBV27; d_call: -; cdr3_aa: CASSLGGGYTGELFF; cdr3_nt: TGTGCCAGCAGCTTAGGAGGGGGCTACACCGGGGAGCTGTTTTTT
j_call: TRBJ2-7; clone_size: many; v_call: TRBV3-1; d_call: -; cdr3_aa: CASSHGPVYEQYF; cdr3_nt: TGTGCCAGCAGCCATGGTCCGGTCTACGAGCAGTACTTC
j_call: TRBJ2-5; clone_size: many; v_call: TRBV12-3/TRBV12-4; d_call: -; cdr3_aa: CASSSRGAGETQYF; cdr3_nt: TGTGCCAGCAGTTCCAGGGGAGCGGGAGAGACCCAGTACTTC
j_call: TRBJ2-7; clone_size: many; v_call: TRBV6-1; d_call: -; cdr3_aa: CASRGSGRGEREQYF; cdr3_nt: TGTGCCAGCAGGGGTTCGGGACGGGGAGAAAGGGAGCAGTACTTC
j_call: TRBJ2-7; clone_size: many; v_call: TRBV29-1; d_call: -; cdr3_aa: CSTTQGGSSYEQYF; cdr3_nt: TGCAGCACAACCCAAGGGGGGTCCTCCTACGAGCAGTACTTC
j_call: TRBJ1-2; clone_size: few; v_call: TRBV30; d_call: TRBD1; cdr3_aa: CAWSAWAGGLNSGGYTF; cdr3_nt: TGTGCCTGGAGCGCTTGGGCAGGGGGATTAAATTCTGGTGGCTACACCTTC
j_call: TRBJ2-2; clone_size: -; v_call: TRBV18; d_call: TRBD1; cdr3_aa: CASSPTGQANTGELFF; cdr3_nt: TGTGCCAGCTCACCAACGGGACAGGCGAACACCGGGGAGCTGTTTTTT
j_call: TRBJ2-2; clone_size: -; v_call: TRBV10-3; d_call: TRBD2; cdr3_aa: CAISGSSGRAWTGELFF; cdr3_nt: TGTGCCATCAGTGGGTCTAGCGGGAGGGCCTGGACCGGGGAGCTGTTTTTT
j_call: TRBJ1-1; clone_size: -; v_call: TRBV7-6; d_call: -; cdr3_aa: CASSLLVGANTEAFF; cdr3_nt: TGTGCCAGCAGCCTCCTTGTAGGGGCGAACACTGAAGCTTTCTTT
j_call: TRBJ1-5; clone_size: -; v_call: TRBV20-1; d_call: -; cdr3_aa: CSVSGPPEGGGNQPQHF; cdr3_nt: TGCAGTGTTTCCGGGCCCCCCGAAGGAGGGGGCAATCAGCCCCAGCATTTT
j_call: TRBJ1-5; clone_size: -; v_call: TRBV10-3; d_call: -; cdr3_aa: CAISEEQASFQPQHF; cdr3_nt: TGTGCCATCAGTGAGGAACAGGCGTCCTTTCAGCCCCAGCATTTT
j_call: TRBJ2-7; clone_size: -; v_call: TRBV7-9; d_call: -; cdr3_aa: CASSTGPVSYEQYF; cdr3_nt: TGTGCCAGCAGCACGGGACCGGTTTCCTACGAGCAGTACTTC
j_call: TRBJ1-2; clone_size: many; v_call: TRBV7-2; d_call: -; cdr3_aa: CASSFIGASGYTF; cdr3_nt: TGTGCCAGCAGCTTCATCGGAGCTAGCGGCTACACCTTC
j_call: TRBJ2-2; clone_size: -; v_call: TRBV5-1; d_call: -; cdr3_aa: CASSLEPGLLYTGELFF; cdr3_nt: TGCGCCAGCAGCTTGGAACCGGGCCTTCTCTACACCGGGGAGCTGTTTTTT
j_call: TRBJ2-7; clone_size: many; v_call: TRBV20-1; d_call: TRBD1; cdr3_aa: CSARPNPGQVFEQYF; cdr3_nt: TGCAGTGCTAGACCAAATCCGGGACAGGTCTTCGAGCAGTACTTC
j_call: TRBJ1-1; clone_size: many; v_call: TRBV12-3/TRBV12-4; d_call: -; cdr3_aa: CASSMTEAAVQAFF; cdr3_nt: TGTGCCAGCAGCATGACGGAAGCCGCGGTTCAAGCTTTCTTT
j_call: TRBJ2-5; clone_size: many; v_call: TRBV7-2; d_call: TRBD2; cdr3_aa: CASSPTSGQETQYF; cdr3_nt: TGTGCCAGCAGCCCAACTAGCGGGCAAGAGACCCAGTACTTC
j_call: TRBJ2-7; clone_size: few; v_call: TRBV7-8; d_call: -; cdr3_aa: CASSLRAAGPSSYEQYF; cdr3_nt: TGTGCCAGCAGCTTAAGGGCCGCAGGCCCGAGCTCCTACGAGCAGTACTTC
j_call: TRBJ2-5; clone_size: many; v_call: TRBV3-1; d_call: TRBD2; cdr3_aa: CASSQGLSSGRGRETQYF; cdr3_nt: TGTGCCAGCAGCCAAGGGCTGTCTAGCGGGAGAGGAAGGGAGACCCAGTACTTC
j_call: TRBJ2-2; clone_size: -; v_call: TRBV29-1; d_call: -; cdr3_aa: CSVEEGNGELFF; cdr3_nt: TGCAGCGTTGAAGAAGGGAACGGGGAGCTGTTTTTT
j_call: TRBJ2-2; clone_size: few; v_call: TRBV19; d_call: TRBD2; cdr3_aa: CASSAGYLGLAGDTGELFF; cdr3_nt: TGTGCCAGTAGTGCAGGCTACTTGGGACTAGCGGGGGACACCGGGGAGCTGTTTTTT
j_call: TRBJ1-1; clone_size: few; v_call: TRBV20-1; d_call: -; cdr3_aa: CSAPVPGEATEAFF; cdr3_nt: TGCAGTGCGCCGGTCCCCGGGGAGGCCACTGAAGCTTTCTTT
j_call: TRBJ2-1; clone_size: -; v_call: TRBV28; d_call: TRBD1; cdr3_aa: CASTSGGQGTYNEQFF; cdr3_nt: TGTGCCAGCACCTCAGGGGGACAGGGAACCTACAATGAGCAGTTCTTC
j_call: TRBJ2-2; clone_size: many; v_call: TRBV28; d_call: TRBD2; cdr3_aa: CASSLYTSGTTGELFF; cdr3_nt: TGTGCCAGCAGTTTGTACACTAGCGGGACAACTGGGGAGCTGTTTTTT
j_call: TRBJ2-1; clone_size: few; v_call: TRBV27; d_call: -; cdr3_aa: CASSNRGAGEGEQFF; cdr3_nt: TGTGCCAGCTCTAACCGGGGGGCGGGGGAAGGTGAGCAGTTCTTC
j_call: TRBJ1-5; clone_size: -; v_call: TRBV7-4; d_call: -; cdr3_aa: CASSLDDDKVHSNQPQHF; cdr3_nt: TGTGCCAGCAGCTTAGACGATGATAAGGTACATAGCAATCAGCCCCAGCATTTT
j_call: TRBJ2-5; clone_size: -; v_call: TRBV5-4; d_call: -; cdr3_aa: CASSLGRFGQETQYF; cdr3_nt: TGTGCCAGCAGCTTGGGGCGTTTCGGGCAAGAGACCCAGTACTTC
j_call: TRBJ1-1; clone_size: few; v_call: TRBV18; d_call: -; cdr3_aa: CASSSGDRTEAFF; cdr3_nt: TGTGCCAGCTCATCCGGGGATCGCACTGAAGCTTTCTTT
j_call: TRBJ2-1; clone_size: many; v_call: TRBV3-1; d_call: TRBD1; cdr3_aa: CAIGQGAYNEQFF; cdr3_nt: TGTGCCATTGGACAGGGGGCCTACAATGAGCAGTTCTTC
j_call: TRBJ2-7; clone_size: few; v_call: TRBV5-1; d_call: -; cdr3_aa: CASSLGSQGDEQYF; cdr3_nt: TGCGCCAGCAGCTTGGGTTCCCAGGGCGACGAGCAGTACTTC
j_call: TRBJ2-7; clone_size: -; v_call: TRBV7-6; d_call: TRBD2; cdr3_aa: CASSLSPYGGRAYEQYF; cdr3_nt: TGTGCCAGCAGCTTAAGTCCCTACGGCGGGAGGGCCTACGAGCAGTACTTC
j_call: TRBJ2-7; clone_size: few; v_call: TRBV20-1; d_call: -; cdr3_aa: CSASEGPSSYEQYF; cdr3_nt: TGCAGTGCTAGTGAGGGCCCGAGCTCCTACGAGCAGTACTTC
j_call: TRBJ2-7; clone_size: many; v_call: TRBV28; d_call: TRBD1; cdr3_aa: CASRATGGLTYEQYF; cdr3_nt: TGTGCCAGCAGAGCCACAGGGGGCTTGACCTACGAGCAGTACTTC
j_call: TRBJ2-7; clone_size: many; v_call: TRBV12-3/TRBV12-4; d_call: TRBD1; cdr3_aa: CASRTGTGGGGEQYF; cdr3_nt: TGTGCCAGCAGGACCGGGACAGGGGGTGGAGGCGAGCAGTACTTC
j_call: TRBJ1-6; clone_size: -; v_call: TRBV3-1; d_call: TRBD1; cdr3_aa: CASSRLGQNNSPLHF; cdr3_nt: TGTGCCAGCAGCCGATTGGGACAGAATAATTCACCCCTCCACTTT
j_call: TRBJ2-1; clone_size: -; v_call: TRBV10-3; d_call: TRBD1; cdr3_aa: CAISSRDRDDEQFF; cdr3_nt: TGTGCCATCAGTTCCCGGGACAGGGATGATGAGCAGTTCTTC
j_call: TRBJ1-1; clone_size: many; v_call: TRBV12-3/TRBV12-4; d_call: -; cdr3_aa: CASSPSGGITEAFF; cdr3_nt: TGTGCCAGCAGTCCCAGTGGGGGTATAACTGAAGCTTTCTTT
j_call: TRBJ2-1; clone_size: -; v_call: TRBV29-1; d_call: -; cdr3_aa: CSVEGRAGFF; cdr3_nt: TGCAGCGTTGAAGGTAGGGCTGGCTTCTTC
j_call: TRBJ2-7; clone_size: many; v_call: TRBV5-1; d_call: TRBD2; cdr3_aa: CASSPLAGGPHEQYF; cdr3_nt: TGCGCCAGCAGCCCTCTAGCGGGAGGACCCCACGAGCAGTACTTC
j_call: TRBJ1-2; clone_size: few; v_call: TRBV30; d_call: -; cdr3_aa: CAWSVHHGYTF; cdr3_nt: TGTGCCTGGAGTGTACACCATGGCTACACCTTC
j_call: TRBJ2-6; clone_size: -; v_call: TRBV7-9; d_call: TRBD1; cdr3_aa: CASSLVRTGGTGANVLTF; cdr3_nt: TGTGCCAGCAGCTTAGTCCGGACAGGGGGCACTGGGGCCAACGTCCTGACTTTC
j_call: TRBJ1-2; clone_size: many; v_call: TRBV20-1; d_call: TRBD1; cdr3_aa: CSARTTGLTYGYTF; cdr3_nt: TGCAGTGCTAGAACGACAGGGCTCACCTATGGCTACACCTTC
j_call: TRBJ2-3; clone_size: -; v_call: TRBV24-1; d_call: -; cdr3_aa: CATTRLASSTDTQYF; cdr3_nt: TGTGCCACCACTCGCTTAGCCAGTAGCACAGATACGCAGTATTTT
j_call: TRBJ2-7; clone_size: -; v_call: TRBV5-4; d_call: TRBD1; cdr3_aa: CASSMDRSSYEQYF; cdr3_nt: TGTGCCAGCAGCATGGACAGGAGCAGCTACGAGCAGTACTTC
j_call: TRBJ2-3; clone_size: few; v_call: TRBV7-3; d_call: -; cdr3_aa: CASSLKGLYTDTQYF; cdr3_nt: TGTGCCAGCAGCTTAAAGGGACTGTACACAGATACGCAGTATTTT
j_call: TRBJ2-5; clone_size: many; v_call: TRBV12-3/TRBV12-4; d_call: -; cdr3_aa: CASSVGTTRETQYF; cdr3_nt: TGTGCCAGCAGTGTCGGGACGACCAGGGAGACCCAGTACTTC
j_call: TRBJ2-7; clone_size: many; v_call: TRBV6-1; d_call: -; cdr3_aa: CASSGGGMTWAATYEQYF; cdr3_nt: TGTGCCAGCAGTGGAGGGGGGATGACGTGGGCAGCGACCTACGAGCAGTACTTC
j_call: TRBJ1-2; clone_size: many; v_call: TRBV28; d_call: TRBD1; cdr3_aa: CASSPFRRDRGENYGYTF; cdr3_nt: TGTGCCAGCAGTCCTTTCCGCCGGGACAGGGGTGAAAACTATGGCTACACCTTC
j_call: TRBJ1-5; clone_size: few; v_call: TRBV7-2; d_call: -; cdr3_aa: CASSLDLDQPQHF; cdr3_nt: TGTGCCAGCAGCTTAGATCTAGATCAGCCCCAGCATTTT
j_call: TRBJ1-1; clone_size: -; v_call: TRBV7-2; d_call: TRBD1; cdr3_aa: CASSPWDRGTEAFF; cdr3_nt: TGTGCCAGCAGCCCGTGGGACAGGGGGACTGAAGCTTTCTTT